One and the same sample provided the 2 T cell receptor beta chains below, sequenced in a study of CD8+CD57+ T cells in acquired aplastic anemia. The patients chosen for sequencing had shown expansion of CD8+CD57+ cells (detected by flow cytometry). TCR beta VDJ and CDR3 were profiled, and genomic DNA was the template. TCRdb reanalysed the reads using MiXCR and keeps one entry per CDR3 protein. Seen here are 450,000 to 600,000 distinct CDR3 sequences, more than 25% observed once, and the top ten hold 0.7% to 1%. The sample comprised sorted CD4+, CD8+, or CD8+CD57+ T cells (not recorded which) from PBMCs. The origin of the receptors is a human donor with aplastic anemia.

This sequence joins TRBV9 and TRBJ2-2; D is unclear. V shed 0 bases and J shed 7 bases, with 7 bases lying between them. Germline CDR1 is SGDLS and CDR2 is YYNGEE. The CDR3 is made up of 13 amino acids. This chain's CDR3 is CASSVEGIGELFF. DNA for the CDR3: TGTGCCAGCAGCGTAGAAGGGATCGGGGAGCTGTTTTTT.

The chain joins TRBV4-2 to TRBJ2-3; 9 positions match TRBD2. V was clipped by 0 bases and J by 5 bases; unmatched bases: 6. Germline loops: CDR1 LGHNA, CDR2 YNFKEQ. This CDR3 spans 16 amino acids. This CDR3 reads CASSQDRRGGRDTQYF. The CDR3 nucleotides are TGTGCCAGCAGCCAAGATCGGCGGGGGGGCAGAGATACGCAGTATTTT.